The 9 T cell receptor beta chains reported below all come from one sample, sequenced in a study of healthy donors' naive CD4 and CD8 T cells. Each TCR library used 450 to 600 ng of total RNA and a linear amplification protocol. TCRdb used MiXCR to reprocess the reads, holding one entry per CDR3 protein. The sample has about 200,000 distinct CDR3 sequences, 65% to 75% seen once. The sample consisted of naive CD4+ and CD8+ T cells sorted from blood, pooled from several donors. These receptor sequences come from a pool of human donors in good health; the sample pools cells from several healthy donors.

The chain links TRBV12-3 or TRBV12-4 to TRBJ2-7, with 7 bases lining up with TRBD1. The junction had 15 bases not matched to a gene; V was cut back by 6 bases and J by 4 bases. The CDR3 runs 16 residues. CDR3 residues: CASSRISGGIPYEQYF. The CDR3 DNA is TGTGCCAGCAGCCGAATATCAGGGGGTATCCCTTACGAGCAGTACTTC.

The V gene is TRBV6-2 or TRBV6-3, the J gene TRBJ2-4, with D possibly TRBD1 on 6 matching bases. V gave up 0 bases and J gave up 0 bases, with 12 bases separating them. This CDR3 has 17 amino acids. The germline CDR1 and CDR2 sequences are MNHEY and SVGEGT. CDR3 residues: CASSYSTGRLAKNIQYF. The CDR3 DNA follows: TGTGCCAGCAGTTACTCCACAGGGCGACTAGCCAAAAACATTCAGTACTTC.

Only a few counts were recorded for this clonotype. The CDR3 nucleotides are TGTGCCAGCAGCATACAGGGGGAAGTCTATGGCTACACCTTC. Translated, it gives CASSIQGEVYGYTF. The chain employs TRBV6-5 and TRBJ1-2; 8 bases line up with TRBD1. Germline values: CDR1 MNHEY, CDR2 SVGAGI. With V trimmed by 6 bases and J by 4 bases, 7 bases remained unmatched. The CDR3 totals 14 residues.

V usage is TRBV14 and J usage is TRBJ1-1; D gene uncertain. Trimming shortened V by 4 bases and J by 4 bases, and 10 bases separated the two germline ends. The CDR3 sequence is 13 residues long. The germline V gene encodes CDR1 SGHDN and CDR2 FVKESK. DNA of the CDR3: TGTGCCAGCAGCCTCCGGGTGGGCACTGAAGCTTTCTTT. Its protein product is CASSLRVGTEAFF.

This CDR3 is CASSSPTSGANVLTF. CDR3 DNA: TGTGCCAGCAGTTCCCCGACGAGTGGGGCCAACGTCCTGACTTTC. The chain employs TRBV6-2 or TRBV6-3 and TRBJ2-6; no definite D call. The CDR3 has 15 residues. CDR1 and CDR2 from the germline V gene are MNHEY and SVGEGT. Trimming removed 4 bases at V and 3 bases at J, with 10 bases between.

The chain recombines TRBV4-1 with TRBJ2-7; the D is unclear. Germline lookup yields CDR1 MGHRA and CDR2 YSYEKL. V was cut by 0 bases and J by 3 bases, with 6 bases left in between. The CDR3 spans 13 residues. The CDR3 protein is CASSQDWVYEQYF. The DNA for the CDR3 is TGCGCCAGCAGCCAAGATTGGGTCTACGAGCAGTACTTC.

DNA for the CDR3: TGCAGTGCTACCGTATTTAGCGGGGGCCCCAATGAGCAGTTCTTC. Translation gives CSATVFSGGPNEQFF. The rearrangement joins TRBV20-1 to TRBJ2-1; 9 bases agree with TRBD2. The CDR3 length is 15 residues. Germline assignment: CDR1 DFQATT and CDR2 SNEGSKA (reference sequence). V gave up 4 bases and J gave up 6 bases; unmatched junction bases: 10.

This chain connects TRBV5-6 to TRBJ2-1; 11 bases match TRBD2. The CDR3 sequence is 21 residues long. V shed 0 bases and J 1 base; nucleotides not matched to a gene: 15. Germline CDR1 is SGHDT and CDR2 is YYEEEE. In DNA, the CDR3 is TGTGCCAGCAGCTTGGGGGGTCCAGGTAGACTAGCGGGAAGTTCCTACAATGAGCAGTTCTTC. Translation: CASSLGGPGRLAGSSYNEQFF.

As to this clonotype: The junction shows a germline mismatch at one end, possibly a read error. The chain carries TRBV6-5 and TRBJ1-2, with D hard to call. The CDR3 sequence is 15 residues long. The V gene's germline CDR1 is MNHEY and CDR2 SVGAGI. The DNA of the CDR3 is TGTGCCAGCAGTTACTCGAATAGGAAGTACTATGGTTACACCTTC. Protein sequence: CASSYSNRKYYGYTF.